Listed below are T cell receptor beta chains from one sample, sequenced in a study of cytomegalovirus exposure and HLA in healthy donors. TCRdb's copy holds only in-frame clones and misses some; the assay was immunoSEQ multiplex PCR. The repertoire consists of 200,000 to 300,000 clones, with approximately 86% occurring once and the leading ten covering around 1.3%. What was sequenced was PBMCs. The receptor set was obtained from a woman younger than 45 in good health and CMV-seropositive. The CDR3 runs from the conserved cysteine through the conserved F or W. D genes are given only for firm matches. Clone size, where shown, is once, few, many, or a class for clones that have expanded.

TRBJ1-1 once TRBV6-1 TRBD1 TGTGCCACCGGGGACAGGCCGATGAACACTGAAGCTTTCTTT CATGDRPMNTEAFF
TRBJ1-2 NA TRBV25-1 NA TGTGCCAGCAGTGAAGGAGGCGGAGGCTACACCTTC CASSEGGGGYTF
TRBJ1-1 few TRBV29-1 NA TGCAGCGTTTGGGGGCAGGGAGGGGACACTGAAGCTTTCTTT CSVWGQGGDTEAFF
TRBJ2-3 NA TRBV29-1 TRBD2 TGCAGCCTTAAAGCGGGGAACACAGATACGCAGTATTTT CSLKAGNTDTQYF
TRBJ2-6 NA TRBV6-4 NA TGTGCCAGCAGTGACTCGACATCTGGGGCCAACGTCCTGACTTTC CASSDSTSGANVLTF
TRBJ1-4 NA TRBV5-1 NA TGCGCCAGCAGCTTAAGGGACATGGAAGAAAAACTGTTTTTT CASSLRDMEEKLFF
TRBJ2-7 NA TRBV5-1 TRBD1 TGCGCCAGCAGCTTTGACAGGGGAACAACCTACGAGCAGTACTTC CASSFDRGTTYEQYF
TRBJ2-3 NA TRBV7-9 NA TGTGCCAGCAGCCCCAGACCCAGGCCCACTAGCACAGATACGCAGTATTTT CASSPRPRPTSTDTQYF
TRBJ2-7 NA TRBV10-3 NA TGTGCCATCAGTGAAGGGGCAGGGACTTACGAGCAGTACTTC CAISEGAGTYEQYF
TRBJ2-7 once TRBV9 NA TGTGCCAGCAGCGGGGACTCGGGCTTACGCGAGCAGTACTTC CASSGDSGLREQYF
TRBJ1-2 NA TRBV29-1 NA TGCAGCGTTGAAGATTCGGCACGGGGCTATGGCTACACCTTC CSVEDSARGYGYTF
TRBJ2-1 NA TRBV6-1 NA TGTGCCAGCAGTGACTCCAGGATGGGGCAGTTCTTC CASSDSRMGQFF
TRBJ2-7 NA TRBV27 NA TGTGCCAGCAGTTTAGGGGGACTGGAATTTCGCGAGCAGTACTTC CASSLGGLEFREQYF
TRBJ2-1 NA TRBV19 TRBD2 TGTGCCAGTAGTATAGTCCCAGCGGGAGGGCCGATGGATGAGCAGTTCTTC CASSIVPAGGPMDEQFF
TRBJ2-1 NA TRBV7-9 TRBD1 TGTGCCAGCAGCACAGACAGGGGGCCCGATGAGCAGTTCTTC CASSTDRGPDEQFF
TRBJ1-3 NA TRBV4-2 NA TGTGCCAGCAGCCAAGAGAATATTAAACGGGGCTCTGGAAACACCATATATTTT CASSQENIKRGSGNTIYF
TRBJ2-1 NA TRBV7-2 TRBD1 TGTGCCAGCAGCTTAATGGGACAGCACTACAATGAGCAGTTCTTC CASSLMGQHYNEQFF
TRBJ2-7 NA TRBV4-2 TRBD1 TGTGCCAGCAGCCAACCGTTAACGACAGGGGGCTACGAGCAGTACTTC CASSQPLTTGGYEQYF
TRBJ2-7 NA TRBV5-8 NA TGTGCCAGCAGCTCGCAGGGTCTAACCTACGAGCAGTACTTC CASSSQGLTYEQYF
TRBJ2-1 NA TRBV28 NA TGTGCCAGCAGTTTACCGGTGGGACTTCACAATGAGCAGTTCTTC CASSLPVGLHNEQFF
TRBJ1-1 NA TRBV5-6 NA TGTGCCAGCAGCTTGGTCAGGGGTGGCACTGAAGCTTTCTTT CASSLVRGGTEAFF
TRBJ2-1 NA TRBV9 NA TGTGCCAGCAGCGTAGGACCCTCTCGACTGGTACGGGAGCAGTTCTTC CASSVGPSRLVREQFF
TRBJ2-3 NA TRBV27 TRBD2 TGTGCCAGCAGCTTCGGACTAGCGGGGAGCACAGATACGCAGTATTTT CASSFGLAGSTDTQYF
TRBJ2-7 NA TRBV4-1 NA TGCGCCAGCAGCCAAGATCTCTCCGAGCAGTACTTC CASSQDLSEQYF
TRBJ2-7 few TRBV4-2 NA TGTGCCAGCAGCCCGCGAGCGGGCTCCTACGAGCAGTACTTC CASSPRAGSYEQYF
TRBJ1-5 once TRBV10-3 NA TGTGCCAGATTACAGGGCGCTAGCAATCAGCCCCAGCATTTT CARLQGASNQPQHF
TRBJ2-5 NA TRBV29-1 NA TGCAGCGTAGAATATGCTGGGAGACTACAAGAGACCCAGTACTTC CSVEYAGRLQETQYF
TRBJ1-5 NA TRBV27 NA TGTGCCAGCAGTTTATCGGCACAGGGACGACAGCCCCAGCATTTT CASSLSAQGRQPQHF
TRBJ1-3 NA TRBV4-2 NA TGTGCCAGCAGCCAAGACAGGTCGGCTTCTGGAAACACCATATATTTT CASSQDRSASGNTIYF
TRBJ2-2 NA TRBV7-9 TRBD1 TGTGCCGACACGGGACAGCTAAACACCGGGGAGCTGTTTTTT CADTGQLNTGELFF
TRBJ2-1 few TRBV28 TRBD2 TGTGCCAGCAGTTTACCAGCGGGAAACTACAATGAGCAGTTCTTC CASSLPAGNYNEQFF
TRBJ2-5 NA TRBV7-2 TRBD2 TGTGCCAGCAGCCCTAGACTAGCGGGGGTGCAAGAGACCCAGTACTTC CASSPRLAGVQETQYF
TRBJ2-5 NA TRBV5-4 TRBD2 TGTGCCAGCAGCTTGGGCTGGGCTAGCGGGACTGAGACCCAGTACTTC CASSLGWASGTETQYF